A selection of T cell receptor beta chains follows, all from one sample in a study of OX40 agonist ivuxolimab in advanced cancers. Sequencing used immunoSEQ multiplex PCR; TCRdb keeps in-frame clones, though not all of them. The sample consists of about 50,000 clones, about four fifths of them appearing once. The specimen was CD4+ or CD8+ T cells sorted from blood, collected in a trial of the OX40 agonist ivuxolimab. These receptors all come from an adult with an advanced solid tumor such as melanoma, head and neck, liver or kidney cancer. The CDR3 runs from the conserved cysteine through the conserved F or W. The order of the fields is V gene, J gene, D gene, clone size, CDR3 DNA, CDR3 protein. A D gene is named only where the DNA matches it firmly. Size is stated for part of the rows, as once, few or many counts, or as a class when the clone is expanded.

TRBV25-1	TRBJ1-6	.	.	TGTGCCAGCAGGGGAGGGAGCTCCTATAATTCACCCCTCCACTTT	CASRGGSSYNSPLHF
TRBV19	TRBJ1-2	.	.	TGTGCCAGTAGCCCCTTGGACAGTCGGGTCTATGGCTACACCTTC	CASSPLDSRVYGYTF
TRBV7-3	TRBJ2-1	.	.	TGTGCCAGCAGCTTAAAGGCCCCGGGACTGCAGTTCTTC	CASSLKAPGLQFF
TRBV6-1	TRBJ2-6	TRBD1	.	TGTGCCAGCAGGTCAGGGGGCTCTGGGGCCAACGTCCTGACTTTC	CASRSGGSGANVLTF
TRBV29-1	TRBJ1-1	.	.	TGCAGCGATAGGAGGAACACTGAAGCTTTCTTT	CSDRRNTEAFF
TRBV7-2	TRBJ1-4	.	.	TGTGCCAGCAGCCCGGCCGGGACCGGCATGTCGGAACTGTTTTTT	CASSPAGTGMSELFF
TRBV7-9	TRBJ2-3	.	.	TGTGCCAGCAGCTTGAGGGGCCGGGCAACAGATACGCAGTATTTT	CASSLRGRATDTQYF
TRBV5-1	TRBJ1-4	TRBD1	.	TGCGCCAGCAGCTGGGGGACAGGGGTTGAAAAAGTGTTTTTT	CASSWGTGVEKVFF
TRBV6-5	TRBJ2-5	TRBD1	once	TGTACCAGCAGTTACTCGCACAGGGGGCTCGGGGAGACCCAGTACTTC	CTSSYSHRGLGETQYF
TRBV9	TRBJ2-7	.	.	TGTGCCAGCAGTTTACTTGGGTACGAGCAGTACTTC	CASSLLGYEQYF